This entry lists 5 T cell receptor beta chains sequenced from one sample in a study of blood T cells in healthy people across ages (dated by TCRdb to about 2015). Library method: 5' RACE. This sample was sequenced with an Illumina HiSeq 2500. A second about 7 to 11 cycle PCR used a sample-barcoded 5' primer and a J-beta primer mix. TCRdb reran the public reads through fastp at Q25 and MiXCR, keeping productive beta chains. Rows merge per CDR3 protein into single entries with the most common DNA and genes. The sample table contains 1.2 million to 1.5 million distinct CDR3 sequences; only one count was recorded for roughly 59% of them. The ten largest clones capture 6.7% of the sample. The sample consisted of blood. Receptors were obtained from a man between 18 and 29 years old in good health.

The chain employs TRBV11-1 and TRBJ1-1, with a possible D match to TRBD1 (6 bases). The CDR3 has 14 residues. The germline gives CDR1 SGHAT, CDR2 FQDESV (reference sequence). The V end lost 3 bases, the J end lost 1 base, and 9 bases lay between the germline ends. The CDR3 bases are TGTGCCAGCAGCTTCATGGGACAGAACACTGAAGCTTTCTTT. It yields the protein CASSFMGQNTEAFF.

A few counts support this clonotype. V usage is TRBV7-2 and J usage is TRBJ2-7, with no clear D. The CDR3 loop spans 13 amino acids. Trimming left V 1 base short and J 1 base short, with 5 bases between. Per germline, CDR1 SGHTA and CDR2 FQGNSA. Here the CDR3 DNA reads TGTGCCAGCAGCTTAGAGATTTCCTACGAGCAGTACTTC. Protein: CASSLEISYEQYF.

This chain joins TRBV28 and TRBJ1-4, with TRBD1 matching 8 bases. With 6 bases clipped from V and 0 bases from J, the junction kept 3 bases outside the gene matches. Germline assignment: CDR1 MDHEN and CDR2 SYDVKM. This CDR3 contains 15 residues. CDR3 nucleotides: TGTGCCAGCAGGAGACAGGGGTCAACTAATGAAAAACTGTTTTTT. Its protein product is CASRRQGSTNEKLFF.

V is TRBV6-1 and J is TRBJ2-4, with 7 positions matching TRBD2. The J call is in doubt because the DNA end fits TRBJ2-7 better. Germline V gene data show CDR1 as MNHNS and CDR2 as SASEGT. The CDR3 is 16 residues long. The CDR3 DNA follows: TGTGCCAGCAAGGAGGTGTCTAGCGGTAAACCCTACGAGCAGTACTTC. Residues: CASKEVSSGKPYEQYF.

The chain has TRBV28 and TRBJ1-6, with TRBD1 matching over 9 bases. Looked up from germline, CDR1 is MDHEN and CDR2 is SYDVKM. The ends lost 2 bases at V and 8 bases at J; junction bases unmatched: 13. The CDR3 loop spans 18 amino acids. CDR3 sequence (DNA): TGTGCCAGCAGTTTAGATAACCTCCCCGACAGGGGGGATTCACCCCTCCACTTT. Translating it yields CASSLDNLPDRGDSPLHF.